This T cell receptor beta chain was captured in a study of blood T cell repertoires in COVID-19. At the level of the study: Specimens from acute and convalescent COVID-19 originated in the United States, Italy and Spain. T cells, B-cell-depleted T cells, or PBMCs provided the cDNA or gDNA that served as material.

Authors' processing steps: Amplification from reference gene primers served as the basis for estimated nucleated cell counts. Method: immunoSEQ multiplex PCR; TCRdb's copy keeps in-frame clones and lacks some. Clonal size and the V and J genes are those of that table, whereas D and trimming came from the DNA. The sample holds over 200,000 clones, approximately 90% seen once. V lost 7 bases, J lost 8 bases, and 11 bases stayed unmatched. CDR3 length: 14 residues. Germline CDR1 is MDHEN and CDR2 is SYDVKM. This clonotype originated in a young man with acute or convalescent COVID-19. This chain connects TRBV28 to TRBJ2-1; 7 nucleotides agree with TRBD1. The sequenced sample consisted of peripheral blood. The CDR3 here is CASKVQGSRDEQFF. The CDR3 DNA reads TGTGCCAGCAAGGTACAGGGGAGTAGGGATGAGCAGTTCTTC.